Described below is a single TCR beta chain sequence and its context. Original handling: Researchers report that nucleated cell counts were estimated from reference gene primer amplification. Using immunoSEQ multiplex PCR, the repertoire was profiled, and TCRdb retains in-frame clones only, with some absent. That table furnishes V, J and clone size, whereas the DNA furnished D and trimming. The sample holds about 150,000 clones, 65% to 90% seen once. Patients at the Seattle site were enrolled during active infection and followed longitudinally. The entry originates in a study of blood T cell repertoires in COVID-19. The receptor's source is a woman aged 60-70 years with COVID-19, enrolled during active disease. Sequenced material: peripheral blood.

CDR3 nucleotide sequence: TGTGCCAGCTCATCGCAGGGGGCGACGAATGGACCCCAGCATTTT. Translating it yields CASSSQGATNGPQHF. V is TRBV18 and J is TRBJ1-5; 8 bases align to TRBD1. The CDR3 runs 15 residues. Per germline, CDR1 KGHSH and CDR2 LQKENI. The V gene end was trimmed by 5 bases and the J gene end by 10 bases; junction bases not matched to a gene: 13.